Following are 31 T cell receptor beta chains from one sample sequenced in a study of blood T cell repertoires in COVID-19. Sequenced by immunoSEQ multiplex PCR; TCRdb stores in-frame clones only, minus some. This table has 120,000 or so clones, 81% appearing once. The specimen sequenced was peripheral blood. These receptors came from a man between 25 and 39 years old with COVID-19, enrolled during active disease.

The J gene is TRBJ2-4, the V gene TRBV12-3 or TRBV12-4; TRBD1 might be the D (5 bases). The CDR3 has 13 amino acids. V shed 2 bases and J shed 11 bases, with 13 bases lying between them. The CDR3 nucleotides are TGTGCCAGCAGTTTACAGCAGGGTAACTTTCAGTACTTC. This sequence encodes CASSLQQGNFQYF.

The chain employs TRBV27 and TRBJ1-4; no reliable D call. The V end was cut by 2 bases, the J end by 7 bases, with 11 bases between. The germline gives CDR1 MNHEY, CDR2 SMNVEV (reference sequence). CDR3 size: 14 residues. This chain's CDR3 is CASSLGPLGEKLFF. The CDR3 bases are TGTGCCAGCAGTTTAGGGCCATTGGGTGAAAAACTGTTTTTT.

The V gene is TRBV4-3, the J gene TRBJ1-4, with D unresolved. Per the germline V gene, CDR1 is LGHNA and CDR2 is YSLEER. This CDR3 has 15 residues. V was trimmed by 1 base and J by 0 bases, leaving 6 bases between them. The DNA of the CDR3 is TGCGCCAGCAGCCAAGCAGTTGCAACTAATGAAAAACTGTTTTTT. Protein sequence: CASSQAVATNEKLFF.

This clone was picked up one time. This rearrangement joins TRBV27 to TRBJ2-5; D is uncertain. CDR3 size: 13 residues. The germline V and J ends were trimmed by 3 bases and 5 bases, with 10 bases remaining between them. Germline CDR1 MNHEY, CDR2 SMNVEV (reference sequence). In DNA, the CDR3 is TGTGCCAGCAGTTTCCGGGTCGCGGAGACCCAGTACTTC. This gives the protein CASSFRVAETQYF.

This sequence joins TRBV6-5 and TRBJ1-2; possibly TRBD1 for D (5 bases). Trimming cost V 1 base and J 6 bases, with 9 bases left between them. This CDR3 is 13 amino acids long. CDR1 and CDR2 from the germline V gene are MNHEY and SVGAGI. The CDR3 protein is CASSYFRGDGYTF. CDR3 DNA: TGTGCCAGCAGTTACTTTAGGGGCGATGGCTACACCTTC.

The chain recombines TRBV5-1 with TRBJ2-3; 9 bases align to TRBD1. The germline V gene has CDR1 SGHRS and CDR2 YFSETQ. This CDR3 spans 16 amino acids. The J segment lost 3 bases and the V segment lost 2 bases, leaving 7 bases of the junction unmatched. DNA for the CDR3: TGCGCCAGCAGCTTACAGGGGGCCATGGGTACAGATACGCAGTATTTT. The encoded protein is CASSLQGAMGTDTQYF.

The chain combines TRBV7-6 with TRBJ2-7, with 11 bases fitting TRBD1. Germline values: CDR1 SGHVS, CDR2 FNYEAQ. This CDR3 contains 15 residues. After removal of 5 bases from V and 7 bases from J, the junction contained 10 bases not matched to a gene. The CDR3 loop reads CASSPPGQGAGEQYF. The CDR3 DNA reads TGTGCCAGCAGCCCTCCCGGACAGGGGGCGGGGGAGCAGTACTTC.

The genes are TRBV19 and TRBJ1-1, with D tentatively TRBD1 (6 bases). CDR1 and CDR2 (germline): LNHDA, SQIVND (reference sequence). Trimming stripped 0 bases from V and 9 bases from J, with 11 bases between. The CDR3 totals 13 residues. CDR3 loop: CASSIEQWDKAFF. In DNA, the CDR3 is TGTGCCAGTAGTATAGAACAGTGGGACAAAGCTTTCTTT.

This chain uses TRBV5-1 with TRBJ2-1, with D uncertain. Per germline, CDR1 SGHRS and CDR2 YFSETQ. Trimming shortened V by 6 bases and J by 8 bases, and 21 bases separated the two germline ends. This CDR3 comprises 15 residues. CDR3: CASTLDSKMVYEQFF. CDR3 nucleotides: TGCGCCAGCACCCTAGACTCGAAGATGGTTTATGAGCAGTTCTTC. The full variable domain, in which reference TRBV5-1 and TRBJ2-1 provide the parts outside the CDR3, is KAGVTQTPRYLIKTRGQQVTLSCSPISGHRSVSWYQQTPGQGLQFLFEYFSETQRNKGNFPGRFSGRQFSNSRSEMNVSTLELGDSALYLCASTLDSKMVYEQFFGPGTRLTVL.

The chain couples TRBV3-1 (or the pseudogene TRBV3-2) to TRBJ1-4, with a tentative D call TRBD1 (5 bases). The CDR3 spans 16 residues. Germline CDR1 reads LGHDT; CDR2 reads YNNKEL (reference sequence). V shed 0 bases and J shed 6 bases, with 14 bases lying between them. For the CDR3, the DNA is TGTGCCAGCAGCCAAGAGGGTATAGGGGAGGATGAAAAACTGTTTTTT. Translation: CASSQEGIGEDEKLFF.

The chain employs TRBV5-5 and TRBJ1-1, with no clear D. With 2 bases removed from V and 1 base from J, the gap between germline ends came to 9 bases. CDR3 length equals 14 residues. Germline V gene data show CDR1 as SGHKS and CDR2 as YYEKEE (reference sequence). This CDR3 reads CASSFGSGNTEAFF. In DNA form, the CDR3 reads TGTGCCAGCAGCTTCGGGTCCGGGAACACTGAAGCTTTCTTT.

The rearrangement links TRBV11-3 to TRBJ2-6; D perhaps matches TRBD2 (5 bases). The CDR3 totals 16 residues. The germline CDR1 and CDR2 sequences are SGHNT and YENEEA. Trimming removed 5 bases at V and 2 bases at J, with 13 bases between. Here the CDR3 reads CASSGDGEPGANVLTF. Written as DNA, the CDR3 is TGTGCCAGCAGCGGAGACGGGGAGCCTGGGGCCAACGTCCTGACTTTC.

The V gene is TRBV19, the J gene TRBJ1-5; 10 nucleotides align to TRBD1. Germline V gives CDR1 LNHDA, CDR2 SQIVND (reference sequence). V lost 6 bases and J lost 1; bases outside the gene matches: 6. The CDR3 length is 16 residues. The CDR3 DNA sequence: TGTGCCAGTAGAGGCGACAGGGGGCTAAGCAATCAGCCCCAGCATTTT. This encodes CASRGDRGLSNQPQHF.

The rearrangement links TRBV7-9 to TRBJ2-2; 8 bases are a match to TRBD2. V lost 5 bases to trimming and J lost 7 bases; unmatched junction nucleotides: 6. Germline lookup yields CDR1 SEHNR and CDR2 FQNEAQ (reference sequence). CDR3 length equals 14 residues. The CDR3 sequence is CASSRAGAGGELFF. CDR3 sequence (DNA): TGTGCCAGCAGCCGAGCGGGAGCGGGCGGGGAGCTGTTTTTT.

V and J are TRBV19 and TRBJ1-2, with D perhaps matching TRBD1 (5 bases). This CDR3 spans 13 amino acids. V was clipped by 7 bases and J by 0 bases, with 9 bases between them. Looked up from germline, CDR1 is LNHDA and CDR2 is SQIVND (reference sequence). The CDR3: CASKRGPNYGYTF. The CDR3 nucleotides are TGTGCCAGTAAGCGGGGCCCTAACTATGGCTACACCTTC.

This clone has more than one count but fewer than ten. The chain is built from TRBV5-8 and TRBJ1-3; weak D call: TRBD1 (6 bases). Germline V gene lookup returns CDR1 SGHTS and CDR2 YDEGEE. Trimming left V 1 base short and J 9 bases short, with 14 bases between. The CDR3 runs 14 residues. CDR3 sequence (DNA): TGTGCCAGCAGCTTGTTACAGGGATCCGGCACCATATATTTT. It translates to CASSLLQGSGTIYF. The entire variable domain, with the rest obtained from reference TRBV5-8 and TRBJ1-3, is as follows: EAGVTQSPTHLIKTRGQQATLRCSPISGHTSVYWYQQALGLGLQFLLWYDEGEERNRGNFPPRFSGRQFPNYSSELNVNALELEDSALYLCASSLLQGSGTIYFGEGSWLTVV.

Points on this clone: The same CDR3 can be traced to other DNA sequences in this sample. The chain uses TRBV7-9 and TRBJ1-2, with a possible D match to TRBD1 (6 bases). The V end lost 0 bases, the J end lost 8 bases, and 10 bases lay between the germline ends. Germline V gives CDR1 SEHNR, CDR2 FQNEAQ (reference sequence). CDR3 length equals 13 residues. This CDR3 is CASSLANRDGYTF. In nucleotides, the CDR3 is TGTGCCAGCAGCTTAGCGAACAGGGACGGCTACACCTTC. Based on the CDR3 plus reference TRBV7-9 and TRBJ1-2, the full variable domain is DTGVSQNPRHKITKRGQNVTFRCDPISEHNRLYWYRQTLGQGPEFLTYFQNEAQLEKSRLLSDRFSAERPKGSFSTLEIQRTEQGDSAMYLCASSLANRDGYTFGSGTRLTVV.

This sequence joins TRBV10-3 and TRBJ1-1; D not resolved. V lost 8 bases and J lost 2, with 12 bases in between. Germline V lookup: CDR1 ENHRY, CDR2 SYGVKD. The CDR3 consists of 13 residues. The CDR3 bases are TGTGCCATCGATGGTGGTGGCAACACTGAAGCTTTCTTT. Translation: CAIDGGGNTEAFF.

The chain's CDR3 is CASSLAKTSGGDYNEQFF. Written as DNA, the CDR3 is TGTGCCAGCAGCTTAGCTAAGACTAGCGGGGGGGATTACAATGAGCAGTTCTTC. The chain employs TRBV7-6 and TRBJ2-1; TRBD2 matches at 14 bases. The J segment lost 4 bases and the V segment lost 0 bases, leaving 5 bases of the junction unmatched. CDR3 length: 18 residues. In germline, CDR1 is SGHVS, CDR2 FNYEAQ.

J is TRBJ1-4 and V is TRBV28, with 9 bases aligning to TRBD1. Unmatched junction bases numbered 8, after V lost 2 bases and J lost 7 bases. Per the germline V gene, CDR1 is MDHEN and CDR2 is SYDVKM. This CDR3 contains 16 residues. CDR3 in DNA: TGTGCCAGCAGTTTAAGCAGCGGGACAGGGTTTGAAAAACTGTTTTTT. As protein: CASSLSSGTGFEKLFF.

This clone was detected once. V is TRBV7-2 and J is TRBJ1-3; 8 nucleotides agree with TRBD1. Germline values: CDR1 SGHTA, CDR2 FQGNSA. This CDR3 comprises 14 residues. Trimming took 5 bases from V and 4 from J; bases not matched to a gene: 4. The CDR3 nucleotides are TGTGCCAGCAGCCCGACAGGGGCCGGAAACACCATATATTTT. Amino acid sequence: CASSPTGAGNTIYF.

The J gene is TRBJ1-4, the V gene TRBV5-4; perhaps TRBD1 as D (6 bases). CDR3 length: 15 amino acids. CDR1 SGHNT and CDR2 YYREEE come from the germline V gene (reference sequence). V shed 2 bases and J shed 8 bases, with 16 bases lying between them. The chain's CDR3 is CASSFDIGGREKLFF. Written as DNA, the CDR3 is TGTGCCAGCAGCTTTGATATTGGGGGCCGGGAAAAACTGTTTTTT.

The genes are TRBV5-4 and TRBJ1-5, with unresolved D. V lost 4 bases, J lost 3 bases, and 11 bases lay in between. Germline V gene lookup returns CDR1 SGHNT and CDR2 YYREEE (reference sequence). The CDR3 has 14 amino acids. In DNA form, the CDR3 reads TGTGCCAGCAGCCCCGTGAGGGCCAATCAGCCCCAGCATTTT. It is translated as CASSPVRANQPQHF.

J is TRBJ1-2 and V is TRBV5-1; TRBD1 agrees at 8 bases. V gave up 0 bases and J gave up 2 bases; unmatched junction bases: 12. The CDR3 length is 18 residues. CDR1 and CDR2 from the germline V gene are SGHRS and YFSETQ. CDR3 amino acids: CASSLGSHPGTGNYGYTF. The CDR3 DNA reads as TGCGCCAGCAGCTTGGGCTCCCACCCTGGGACAGGAAACTATGGCTACACCTTC.

The rearrangement joins TRBV4-1 to TRBJ2-1; 8 bases map to TRBD2. J gave up 5 bases and V 0 bases, and 12 bases lay outside the gene matches. The CDR3 is 18 residues long. Germline-derived CDR1 and CDR2 are MGHRA and YSYEKL. This chain's CDR3 is CASSQDKWSGGANNEQFF. In DNA form, the CDR3 reads TGCGCCAGCAGCCAAGATAAGTGGAGCGGGGGAGCCAACAATGAGCAGTTCTTC.

The rearrangement uses TRBV5-5 and TRBJ2-3, with D maybe TRBD2 (5 bases). V lost 10 bases to trimming and J lost 3 bases, with 18 bases between them. The CDR3 contains 14 residues. Germline CDR1 and CDR2: SGHKS and YYEKEE (reference sequence). CDR3 sequence: CADGPLGGTDTQYF. In nucleotides, the CDR3 is TGTGCCGACGGGCCCTTAGGAGGAACAGATACGCAGTATTTT.

This clone was found many times. Other DNA sequences from this sample encode an identical CDR3 as well. The chain employs TRBV5-1 and TRBJ1-1; 8 nucleotides agree with TRBD1. V trimming: 3 bases; J trimming: 3 bases; junction bases outside the gene matches: 4. CDR1 SGHRS and CDR2 YFSETQ come from the germline V gene. This CDR3 has 14 residues. The chain's CDR3 is CASSSAGGYTEAFF. DNA for the CDR3: TGCGCCAGCAGCTCTGCAGGGGGCTACACTGAAGCTTTCTTT.

The rearrangement joins TRBV5-1 to TRBJ2-2, with 9 bases lining up with TRBD2. Unmatched junction bases numbered 4, after V lost 0 bases and J lost 1 base. This CDR3 comprises 17 residues. From germline, CDR1 is SGHRS and CDR2 YFSETQ. CDR3 sequence reads: CASSLGASGVNTGELFF. CDR3 nucleotide sequence: TGCGCCAGCAGCTTGGGTGCTAGCGGGGTGAACACCGGGGAGCTGTTTTTT.

The rearrangement links TRBV28 to TRBJ1-2, with unresolved D. Between the trimmed V and J ends, which lost 2 bases and 9 bases, there was a span of 13 bases. CDR3 size: 13 residues. Germline loops: CDR1 MDHEN, CDR2 SYDVKM. The CDR3 DNA is TGTGCCAGCAGTTTAGAGCCGGGTCGAAGCTACACCTTC. Residues: CASSLEPGRSYTF.

The chain couples TRBV15 to TRBJ1-4, with 9 nucleotides matching TRBD1. This CDR3 is 16 amino acids long. The V gene end was trimmed by 1 base and the J gene end by 5 bases; junction bases not matched to a gene: 5. Germline assignment: CDR1 LNHNV and CDR2 YYDKDF (reference sequence). In nucleotides, the CDR3 is TGTGCCACCAGCAGAGCGAGGACAGGGGCCAATGAAAAACTGTTTTTT. It encodes CATSRARTGANEKLFF.

The J gene is TRBJ2-7, the V gene TRBV7-9, with TRBD1 matching over 8 bases. CDR3 length: 15 amino acids. The V and J ends lost 5 bases and 2 bases, in that order; junction bases with no gene match: 8. Germline values: CDR1 SEHNR, CDR2 FQNEAQ (reference sequence). The CDR3 sequence: CASSLDRGTPYEQYF. The CDR3 DNA is TGTGCCAGCAGCCTCGACAGGGGAACACCCTACGAGCAGTACTTC.